The clone carrying this TCR beta chain was detected ten times or more. Its antigen is not known. The data were obtained in a study of T cells in Graves' hyperthyroidism and ophthalmopathy. Overall study findings and caveats: Most clonotypes that expanded in the thyroid above 0.001 also showed up in blood.

TCR beta CDR3 regions were amplified from RNA transcripts. The TCR CDR3 first-round RT-PCR relied on the HTBI primer set. TCRdb analysed the multiplex PCR reads with MiXCR anew, one entry per CDR3 protein. Found here are around 300,000 distinct CDR3 sequences, around 13% of them singletons; the top ten hold 7.9%. Uncontrolled infection, other autoimmune disease, pregnancy and lactation each barred patients from inclusion. Diagnoses used clinical symptoms, serum thyroxine and TRAb, thyroid ultrasound and orbital computed tomography. The CDR3 is 15 amino acids. V trimming: 6 bases; J trimming: 6 bases; junction bases outside the gene matches: 7. Germline values: CDR1 SNHLY, CDR2 FYNNEI.

The sequenced sample consisted of blood. This clonotype was sampled from a woman in her thirties or forties with Graves' hyperthyroidism. The chain links TRBV2 to TRBJ2-1, with 11 bases matching TRBD2. The CDR3 DNA reads as TGTGCCAGCAGCGCACTAGCGGGAGCAGTCAATGAGCAGTTCTTC. Amino acid sequence: CASSALAGAVNEQFF.